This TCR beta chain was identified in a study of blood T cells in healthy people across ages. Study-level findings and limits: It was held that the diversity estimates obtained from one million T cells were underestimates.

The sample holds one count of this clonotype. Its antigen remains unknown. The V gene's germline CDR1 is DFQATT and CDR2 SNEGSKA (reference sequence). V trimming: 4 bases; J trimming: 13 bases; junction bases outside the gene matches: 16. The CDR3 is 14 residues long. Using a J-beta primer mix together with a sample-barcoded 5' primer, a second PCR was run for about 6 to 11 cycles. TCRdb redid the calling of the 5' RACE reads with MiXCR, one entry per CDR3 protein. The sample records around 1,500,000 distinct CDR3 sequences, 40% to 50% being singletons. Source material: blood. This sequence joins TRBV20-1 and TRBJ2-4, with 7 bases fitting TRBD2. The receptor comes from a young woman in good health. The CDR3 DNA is TGCAGTGCTAACCCGGGACTATTCGTCAATGAGCAGTACTTC. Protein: CSANPGLFVNEQYF.